A selection of T cell receptor beta chains follows, all from one sample in a study of Graves' ophthalmopathy and Graves' hyperthyroidism. TCRdb called the multiplex PCR reads again in MiXCR, with one record for every CDR3 protein. The repertoire consists of 500,000 to 800,000 distinct CDR3 sequences, with about 38% occurring once and the leading ten covering 3% to 4%. The sample comprised peripheral blood. Every receptor here comes from an adult man with Graves' ophthalmopathy. The CDR3 runs from the conserved cysteine through the conserved F or W. The D gene is left open where the match is weak. Expanded clones are given a class, and other clones once, few, many or no size at all.

j_call d_call v_call clone_size cdr3_aa cdr3_nt
TRBJ1-4 - TRBV9 - CAISSRDFGKLFF TGTGCCATCAGTTCACGGGACTTCGGAAAACTGTTTTTT
TRBJ1-2 TRBD1 TRBV25-1 - CASSVSGGDGYTF TGTGCCAGCAGTGTTTCAGGGGGGGATGGCTACACCTTC
TRBJ1-1 TRBD1 TRBV25-1 - CASRATGGSQAFF TGTGCCAGCAGAGCAACAGGGGGTTCACAAGCTTTCTTT
TRBJ1-2 - TRBV7-9 many CASSNSTGRWGYTF TGTGCCAGCAGCAATAGTACAGGGCGCTGGGGCTACACCTTC
TRBJ1-1 - TRBV5-1 many CASSLAGREAFF TGCGCCAGCAGCTTGGCAGGGCGCGAGGCTTTCTTT
TRBJ1-4 - TRBV10-3 many CAISPGARVNEKLFF TGTGCCATCAGCCCGGGAGCCAGGGTCAATGAAAAACTGTTTTTT
TRBJ2-2 - TRBV9 few CASSGHIGELFF TGTGCCAGCAGCGGACATATCGGGGAGCTGTTTTTT
TRBJ2-2 - TRBV24-1 - CATSGTSDTGELFF TGTGCCACCAGTGGGACGTCGGACACCGGGGAGCTGTTTTTT
TRBJ1-1 TRBD1 TRBV6-1 - CASSVSGGRVYFF TGTGCCAGCAGTGTCTCAGGGGGCAGGGTGTATTTCTTT
TRBJ2-7 - TRBV7-2 - CASSQGRGVEQYF TGTGCCAGCAGCCAAGGCCGGGGAGTTGAGCAGTACTTC
TRBJ1-2 - TRBV29-1 many CSVEDHPTDGYTF TGCAGCGTTGAAGACCACCCTACGGATGGCTACACCTTC